The clone carrying this T cell receptor (beta chain) appeared a few times. The table came from immunoSEQ multiplex PCR; TCRdb's copy has only in-frame clones and leaves some out. The data hold approximately 220,000 clones, with 80% observed a single time. Trimming removed 2 bases from V and 16 bases from J, with 15 bases in between. Looked up from germline, CDR1 is MNHNS and CDR2 is SASEGT. The CDR3 is 12 amino acids. The entry originates in a study of blood T cell repertoires in COVID-19. The wider study: Spain, Italy and the United States supplied samples that represented acute and convalescent COVID-19.

Sequencing used PBMCs or T cells enriched from blood (not recorded which). J is TRBJ1-5 and V is TRBV6-1, with TRBD1 as a possible D gene (6 bases). This clonotype originated in a woman aged 40-49 years with acute COVID-19. CDR3 in DNA: TGTGCCAGCAGTGAATATACAGGGCGGTACCATTTT. As protein: CASSEYTGRYHF.